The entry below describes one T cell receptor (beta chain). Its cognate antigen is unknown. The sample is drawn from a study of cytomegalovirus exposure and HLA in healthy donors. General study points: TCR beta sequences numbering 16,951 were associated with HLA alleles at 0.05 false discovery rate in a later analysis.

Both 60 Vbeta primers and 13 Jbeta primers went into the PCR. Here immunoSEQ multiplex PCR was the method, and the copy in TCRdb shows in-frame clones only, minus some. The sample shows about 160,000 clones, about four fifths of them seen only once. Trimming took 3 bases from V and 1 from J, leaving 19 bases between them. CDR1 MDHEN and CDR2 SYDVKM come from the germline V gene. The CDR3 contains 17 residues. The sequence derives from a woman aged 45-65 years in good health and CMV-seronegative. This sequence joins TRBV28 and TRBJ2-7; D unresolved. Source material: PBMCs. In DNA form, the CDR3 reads TGTGCCAGCAGTTTTTCTCTCTTTACTACAATTTCCTACGAGCAGTACTTC. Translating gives CASSFSLFTTISYEQYF. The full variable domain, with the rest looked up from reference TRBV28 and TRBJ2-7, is DVKVTQSSRYLVKRTGEKVFLECVQDMDHENMFWYRQDPGLGLRLIYFSYDVKMKEKGDIPEGYSVSREKKERFSLILESASTNQTSMYLCASSFSLFTTISYEQYFGPGTRLTVT.